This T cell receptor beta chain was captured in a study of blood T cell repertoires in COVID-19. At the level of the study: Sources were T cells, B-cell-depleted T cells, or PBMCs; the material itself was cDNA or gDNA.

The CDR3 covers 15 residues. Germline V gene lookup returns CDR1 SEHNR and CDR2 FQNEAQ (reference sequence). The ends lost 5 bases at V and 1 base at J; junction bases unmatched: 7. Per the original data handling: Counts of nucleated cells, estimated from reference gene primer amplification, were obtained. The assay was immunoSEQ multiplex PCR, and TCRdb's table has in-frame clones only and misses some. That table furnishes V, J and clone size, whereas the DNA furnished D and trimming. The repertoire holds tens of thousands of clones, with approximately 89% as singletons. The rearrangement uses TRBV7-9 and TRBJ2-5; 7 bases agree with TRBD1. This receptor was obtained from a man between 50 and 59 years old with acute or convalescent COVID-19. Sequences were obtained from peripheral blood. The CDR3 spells CASSKTTGIQETQYF. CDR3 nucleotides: TGTGCCAGCAGCAAAACGACAGGGATCCAAGAGACCCAGTACTTC.